This TCR beta chain was observed in a study of T cells expressing NK-cell markers (TCRdb year 2020). For the study in its entirety: Eight or nine donors provided sorted CD3+CD56+NKG2C+, CD3+CD56+NKG2C- and CD3+CD56-NKG2C+ T-cell subsets, whose TCR beta-chain repertoires were profiled. Of the eight sequenced donors, seven were found to be HCMV-seropositive and one was found to be HCMV-seronegative. The study sequenced eight donors, all healthy volunteers chosen at random: three men and five women. The libraries were sequenced on Illumina HiSeq 2000/2500, MiSeq or NextSeq, producing 2 x 150 bp reads.

Here is what the overall study found, with its caveats: Those dominant clonotypes were again the most abundant among CD3+CD56-NKG2C+ cells in a few donors, at roughly 28.3-60.1%. It remained unclear whether the expanded NKG2C-expressing T cell clones were specific for HCMV antigens. In five to seven donors, the dominant CD3+CD56+NKG2C+ clonotypes were among the top 10 CD8+ clonotypes and accounted for about 1.0-7.5% of CD8+ T cells.

The sequencer listed for this sample is Illumina HiSeq 2000. The TCR beta cDNA libraries were made using 5'RACE template switching, a step that added both a universal primer site and unique molecular identifiers. Synthesis of cDNA was primed from the TCR beta constant segment and was followed by two consecutive PCR amplification steps. The authors' pipeline ran thus. Reads were demultiplexed and grouped by UMI with MIGEC, and clonotypes were assembled and quantified with MiTCR. To remove erroneous sequences, TCR cDNA sequences were retained only when supported by two or more reads. The tcR package was used for downstream repertoire analysis, and clonotypes were matched between fractions using CDR3 nucleotide sequence together with V segment. VDJmatch was used to annotate antigen specificity against VDJdb, with one amino acid substitution in CDR3 permitted. The reads went through TCRdb reprocessing, and each CDR3 protein sequence gets one entry with no DNA. TCRdb assigned the V and J calls; the authors' analysis was not used. This sample's table has entries for about 160,000 distinct CDR3 sequences. The ten largest clones capture under 20% of the sample.

Including cysteine and phenylalanine, the CDR3 has 13 amino acids. The coding DNA is unavailable. CDR1 and CDR2, per the germline V gene (reference sequence), are SEHNR and FQNEAQ. Of note for this clonotype: This receptor's antigen is unknown.

HCMV-specific IgG was detected in serum with a commercial ELISA kit to determine HCMV serostatus. Ficoll density gradient centrifugation was used to isolate peripheral blood mononuclear cells from blood. The clonotype originates from a woman between 18 and 70 years old in good health. The chain was built from TRBV7-9 and TRBJ1-1; TCRdb outputs TRBD1, but without DNA this stays unchecked. Sequences were obtained from blood T cells: a sorted CD56 or NKG2C T cell subset, CD4+ or CD8+ T cells, or bulk PBMC T cells (not recorded which). CDR3 reads: CASSWGQASEAFF.